The 14 T cell receptor beta chains below come from one sample, sequenced in a study of glioma-infiltrating T cells. Amplification of TCR alpha and beta CDR3 regions from RNA used iRepertoire nested multiplex PCR. TCRdb analysed the multiplex PCR reads with MiXCR anew, one entry per CDR3 protein. Of 100,000 to 150,000 distinct CDR3 sequences in the sample, around 23% are singletons; the top ten hold roughly 15%. The sequenced sample consisted of glioma tissue, nonneoplastic brain tissue, or PBMCs (not recorded which). Receptor source: a human donor with low-grade glioma or glioblastoma, undergoing nonglioma brain surgery, or in good health (not recorded which).

This clonotype was picked up one time. This chain links TRBV4-2 with TRBJ2-7; D is uncertain. The CDR3 is made up of 14 amino acids. Germline V gene lookup returns CDR1 LGHNA and CDR2 YNFKEQ. V lost 1 base and J lost 6, with 13 bases in between. As DNA, the CDR3 is TGTGCCAGCAGCCAAGGGCGAGCATGGGGCGAGCAGTACTTC. Amino acid sequence: CASSQGRAWGEQYF.

The J gene is TRBJ2-7, the V gene TRBV9, with D maybe TRBD1 (6 bases). The CDR3 consists of 14 residues. CDR1 and CDR2 from the germline V gene are SGDLS and YYNGEE. Trimming left V 4 bases short and J 5 bases short, with 16 bases between. CDR3 loop: CASSPGTIVDEQYF. The CDR3 bases are TGTGCCAGCAGCCCCGGGACAATCGTAGACGAGCAGTACTTC.

This clonotype was counted only a few times. A much larger clone differs by one base, so this may be a read error. Likely a read error: the CDR3 ends without its conserved phenylalanine or tryptophan. J is TRBJ2-1 and V is TRBV27; 8 bases match TRBD2. The CDR3 consists of 14 residues. Unmatched junction bases numbered 10, after V lost 5 bases and J lost 10 bases. The germline gives CDR1 MNHEY, CDR2 SMNVEV (reference sequence). The DNA of the CDR3 is TGTGCCAGCAGTCCCCCCCAGCGGGAGAGGGAGCAGTTCCTC. Translating gives CASSPPQREREQFL.

The J gene is TRBJ2-5, the V gene TRBV2; D gene uncertain. The V and J ends lost 6 bases and 6 bases respectively, with 20 bases between them. Germline-derived CDR1 and CDR2 are SNHLY and FYNNEI. The CDR3 extends over 15 amino acids. CDR3 region: CASRDRVFYRQTQYF. The DNA for the CDR3 is TGTGCCAGCAGAGATAGGGTCTTTTATCGGCAGACCCAGTACTTC.

This clonotype was picked up many times. V and J are TRBV15 and TRBJ2-1, with TRBD2 identical over 9 bases. The CDR3 spans 16 residues. V was clipped by 3 bases and J by 0 bases; unmatched bases: 3. Per the germline V gene, CDR1 is LNHNV and CDR2 is YYDKDF (reference sequence). Written as DNA, the CDR3 is TGTGCCACCAGCAGCCTAGCGGGACGCTCCTACAATGAGCAGTTCTTC. It specifies CATSSLAGRSYNEQFF.

The table lists this clonotype with many counts. The J gene is TRBJ1-2, the V gene TRBV19; 10 nucleotides align to TRBD1. Germline trimming cut 5 bases from V and 8 bases from J; bases unmatched to any gene: 5. The CDR3 is made up of 13 amino acids. Germline V gene data show CDR1 as LNHDA and CDR2 as SQIVND (reference sequence). The CDR3 sequence: CASSRGTGEGYTF. CDR3 nucleotides: TGTGCCAGTAGTCGCGGGACAGGGGAAGGCTACACCTTC. Drawing the rest from reference TRBV19 and TRBJ1-2, the complete variable domain is DGGITQSPKYLFRKEGQNVTLSCEQNLNHDAMYWYRQDPGQGLRLIYYSQIVNDFQKGDIAEGYSVSREKKESFPLTVTSAQKNPTAFYLCASSRGTGEGYTFGSGTRLTVV.

This clonotype has just a few counts. A much bigger clone sits one base away, suggesting this may be a read error. V is TRBV28 and J is TRBJ1-1; 7 positions agree with TRBD1. V shed 7 bases and J 0 bases; nucleotides not matched to a gene: 14. The CDR3 has 17 residues. The germline CDR1 and CDR2 sequences are MDHEN and SYDVKM. In DNA, the CDR3 is TGTGCCAGCAATCTTAAACTTGGACAGGAGATGAACACTGAAGCTTTCTTT. Its protein is CASNLKLGQEMNTEAFF.

This clonotype was observed many times. This chain connects TRBV18 to TRBJ2-1; D is perhaps TRBD1 or TRBD2 (5 bases each). This CDR3 is 15 amino acids long. V lost 4 bases and J lost 1, with 11 bases in between. Germline V gene lookup returns CDR1 KGHSH and CDR2 LQKENI. CDR3 region: CASSRGSGSYNEQFF. CDR3 nucleotide sequence: TGTGCCAGCTCACGGGGCTCGGGGTCCTACAATGAGCAGTTCTTC.

This clonotype was found many times. The chain has TRBV4-1 and TRBJ2-7; tentatively, D is TRBD1 or TRBD2 (6 bases each). The CDR3 spans 14 residues. V lost 5 bases to trimming and J lost 0 bases, with 11 bases between them. Germline loops: CDR1 MGHRA, CDR2 YSYEKL. CDR3 sequence (DNA): TGCGCCAGCAGCTCTGGAGGGGGCTCCTACGAGCAGTACTTC. Translating it yields CASSSGGGSYEQYF.

Remarks on this clonotype: With a much larger clone just one base away, this may be a read error. The rearrangement links TRBV29-1 to TRBJ2-3; D perhaps matches TRBD2 (5 bases). Trimming left V 0 bases short and J 11 bases short, with 9 bases between. Germline V gene data show CDR1 as SQVTM and CDR2 as ANQGSEA. CDR3 length: 11 amino acids. CDR3 in amino acids: CSVEEEVKQYF. For the CDR3, the DNA is TGCAGCGTTGAAGAGGAGGTTAAGCAGTATTTT.

This clonotype was counted between two and nine times. This is likely a read error, given that the CDR3 carries no conserved phenylalanine or tryptophan at its end. V is TRBV20-1 and J is TRBJ1-3, with unresolved D. Between the trimmed V and J ends, which lost 0 bases and 0 bases, there was a span of 18 bases. Germline V gene sequence: CDR1 DFQATT, CDR2 SNEGSKA (reference sequence). The CDR3 totals 18 residues. CDR3 coding DNA: TGCAGTGCTAGAGATTCTGCCCGACAAGGAGTCTCTGGAAACACCATATATCTT. Translation: CSARDSARQGVSGNTIYL.

The chain has TRBV9 and TRBJ2-5, with a tentative D call TRBD1 (6 bases). The CDR3 runs 14 residues. V gave up 0 bases and J gave up 1 base, with 7 bases separating them. Germline CDR1 reads SGDLS; CDR2 reads YYNGEE. The CDR3 sequence is CASSVGQAQETQYF. Here the CDR3 DNA reads TGTGCCAGCAGCGTAGGACAGGCCCAAGAGACCCAGTACTTC.

This clonotype was seen at least ten times. The CDR3 sequence: CASSVAGSTDTQYF. In nucleotides, the CDR3 is TGTGCCAGCAGCGTAGCCGGGAGTACAGATACGCAGTATTTT. The chain recombines TRBV9 with TRBJ2-3; D is perhaps TRBD2 (6 bases). The germline V gene encodes CDR1 SGDLS and CDR2 YYNGEE. The V gene lost 0 bases and the J gene lost 3 bases, with 8 bases spanning the gap. CDR3 length: 14 residues.

V and J are TRBV6-6 and TRBJ2-7; tentatively, D is TRBD1 or TRBD2 (5 bases each). The ends were cut back, 8 bases at V and 1 base at J, with 12 bases in the middle. Germline CDR1 MNHNY, CDR2 SVGAGI (reference sequence). This CDR3 is built from 13 residues. In nucleotides, the CDR3 is TGTGCCAGCCGCCGGGACGGGTCCTACGAGCAGTACTTC. Its protein is CASRRDGSYEQYF.